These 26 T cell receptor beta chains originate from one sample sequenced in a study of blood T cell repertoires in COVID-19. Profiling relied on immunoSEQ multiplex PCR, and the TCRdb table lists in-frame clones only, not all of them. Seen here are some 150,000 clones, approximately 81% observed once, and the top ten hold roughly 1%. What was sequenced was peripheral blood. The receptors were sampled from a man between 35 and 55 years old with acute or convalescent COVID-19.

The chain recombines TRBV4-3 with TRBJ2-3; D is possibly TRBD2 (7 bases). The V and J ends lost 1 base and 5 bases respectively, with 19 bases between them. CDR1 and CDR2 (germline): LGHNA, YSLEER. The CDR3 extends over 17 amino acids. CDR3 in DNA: TGCGCCAGCAGCCAAGGATGGTCTGGAAGGGGGGGAGATACGCAGTATTTT. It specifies CASSQGWSGRGGDTQYF.

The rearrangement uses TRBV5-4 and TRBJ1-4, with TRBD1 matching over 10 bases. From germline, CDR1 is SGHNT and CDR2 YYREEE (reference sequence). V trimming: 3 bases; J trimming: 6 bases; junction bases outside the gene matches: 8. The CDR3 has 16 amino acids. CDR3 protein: CASSSGAGTGDEKLFF. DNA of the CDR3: TGTGCCAGCAGCTCCGGCGCCGGGACAGGGGATGAAAAACTGTTTTTT. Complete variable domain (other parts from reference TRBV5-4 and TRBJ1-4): ETGVTQSPTHLIKTRGQQVTLRCSSQSGHNTVSWYQQALGQGPQFIFQYYREEENGRGNFPPRFSGLQFPNYSSELNVNALELDDSALYLCASSSGAGTGDEKLFFGSGTQLSVL.

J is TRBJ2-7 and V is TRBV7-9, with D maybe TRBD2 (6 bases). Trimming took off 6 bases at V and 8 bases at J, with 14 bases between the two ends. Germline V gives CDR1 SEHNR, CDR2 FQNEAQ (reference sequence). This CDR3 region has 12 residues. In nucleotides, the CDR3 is TGTGCCAGCAGTATGTCGGGGGTGCAGCAGTACTTC. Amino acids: CASSMSGVQQYF.

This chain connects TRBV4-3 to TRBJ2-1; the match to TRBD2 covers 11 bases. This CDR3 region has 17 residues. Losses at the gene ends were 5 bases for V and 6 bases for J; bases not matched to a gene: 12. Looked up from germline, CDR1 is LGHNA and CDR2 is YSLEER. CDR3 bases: TGCGCCAGCAGCTCTCCTAGCGGGGGGTCACACTTCAATGAGCAGTTCTTC. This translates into CASSSPSGGSHFNEQFF.

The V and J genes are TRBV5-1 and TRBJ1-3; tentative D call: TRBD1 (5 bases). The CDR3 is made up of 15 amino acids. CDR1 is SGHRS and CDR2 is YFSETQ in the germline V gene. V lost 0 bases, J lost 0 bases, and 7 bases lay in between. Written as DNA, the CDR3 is TGCGCCAGCAGCTTGGCAGGGCACTCTGGAAACACCATATATTTT. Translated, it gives CASSLAGHSGNTIYF.

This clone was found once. CDR3 in DNA: TGTGCCAGCAGTTATGGACTAGCGAGCAACACCGGGGAGCTGTTTTTT. Protein: CASSYGLASNTGELFF. This chain connects TRBV6-2 or TRBV6-3 to TRBJ2-2, with 9 bases aligning to TRBD2. The germline V gene encodes CDR1 MNHEY and CDR2 SVGEGT. The V and J ends lost 3 bases and 2 bases, in that order; junction bases with no gene match: 4. There are 16 residues in the CDR3.

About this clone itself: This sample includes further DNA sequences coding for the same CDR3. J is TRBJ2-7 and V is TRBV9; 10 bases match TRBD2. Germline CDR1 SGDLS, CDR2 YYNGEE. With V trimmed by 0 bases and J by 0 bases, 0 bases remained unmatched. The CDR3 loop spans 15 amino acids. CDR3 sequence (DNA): TGTGCCAGCAGCGTAGCTAGCGGGGGCTCCTACGAGCAGTACTTC. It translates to CASSVASGGSYEQYF.

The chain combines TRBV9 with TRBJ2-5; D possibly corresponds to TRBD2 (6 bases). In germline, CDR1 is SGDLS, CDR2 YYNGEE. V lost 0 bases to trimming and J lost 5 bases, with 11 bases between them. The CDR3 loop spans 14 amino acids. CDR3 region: CASSVGGVVETQYF. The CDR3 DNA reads TGTGCCAGCAGCGTAGGGGGGGTGGTGGAGACCCAGTACTTC.

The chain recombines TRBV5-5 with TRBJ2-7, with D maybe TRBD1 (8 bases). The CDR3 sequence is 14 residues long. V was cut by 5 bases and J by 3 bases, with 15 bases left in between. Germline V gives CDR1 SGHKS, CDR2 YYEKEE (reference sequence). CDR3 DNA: TGTGCCAGCAGTAAGACAGGGGACTACTACGAGCAGTACTTC. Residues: CASSKTGDYYEQYF. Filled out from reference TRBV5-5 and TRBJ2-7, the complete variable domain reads DAGVTQSPTHLIKTRGQQVTLRCSPISGHKSVSWYQQVLGQGPQFIFQYYEKEERGRGNFPDRFSARQFPNYSSELNVNALLLGDSALYLCASSKTGDYYEQYFGPGTRLTVT.

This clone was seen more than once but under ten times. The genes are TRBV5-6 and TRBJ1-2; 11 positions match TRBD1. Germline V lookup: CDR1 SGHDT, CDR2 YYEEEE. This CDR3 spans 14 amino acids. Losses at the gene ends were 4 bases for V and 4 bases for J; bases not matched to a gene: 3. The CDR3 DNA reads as TGTGCCAGCAGCCCCGGGACAGGGGGCTATGGCTACACCTTC. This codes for CASSPGTGGYGYTF.

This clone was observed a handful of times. DNA of the CDR3: TGTGCCAGCAGTCCGACTCGACAGGGTTCTGAAGCTTTCTTT. Encoded protein: CASSPTRQGSEAFF. The V and J genes are TRBV28 and TRBJ1-1; TRBD1 aligns across 7 bases. V was pared by 5 bases and J by 6 bases, with 9 bases of the junction left unmatched. Per the germline V gene, CDR1 is MDHEN and CDR2 is SYDVKM. The CDR3 extends over 14 amino acids.

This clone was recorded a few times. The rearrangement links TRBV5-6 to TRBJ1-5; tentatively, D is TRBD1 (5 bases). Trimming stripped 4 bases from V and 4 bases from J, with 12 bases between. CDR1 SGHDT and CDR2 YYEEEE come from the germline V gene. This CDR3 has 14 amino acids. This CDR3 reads CASSEDNGNQPQHF. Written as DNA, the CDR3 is TGTGCCAGCAGCGAGGACAATGGGAATCAGCCCCAGCATTTT. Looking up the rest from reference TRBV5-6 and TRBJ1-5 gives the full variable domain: DAGVTQSPTHLIKTRGQQVTLRCSPKSGHDTVSWYQQALGQGPQFIFQYYEEEERQRGNFPDRFSGHQFPNYSSELNVNALLLGDSALYLCASSEDNGNQPQHFGDGTRLSIL.

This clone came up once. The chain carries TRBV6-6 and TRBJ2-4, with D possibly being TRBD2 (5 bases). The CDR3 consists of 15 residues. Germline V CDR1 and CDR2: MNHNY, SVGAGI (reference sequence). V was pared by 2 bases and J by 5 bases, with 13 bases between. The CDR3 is CASSYGSPSQNIQYF. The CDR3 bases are TGTGCCAGCAGTTACGGGAGCCCCAGCCAAAACATTCAGTACTTC.

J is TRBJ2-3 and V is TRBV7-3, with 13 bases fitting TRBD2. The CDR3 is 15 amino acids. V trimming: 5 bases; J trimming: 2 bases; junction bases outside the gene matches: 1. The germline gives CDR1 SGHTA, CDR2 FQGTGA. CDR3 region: CASSTSGGATDTQYF. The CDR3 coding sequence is TGTGCCAGCAGCACTAGCGGGGGGGCCACAGATACGCAGTATTTT.

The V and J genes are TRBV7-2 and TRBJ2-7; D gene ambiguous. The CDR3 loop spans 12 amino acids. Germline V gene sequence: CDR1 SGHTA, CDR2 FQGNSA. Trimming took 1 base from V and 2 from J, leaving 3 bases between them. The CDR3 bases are TGTGCCAGCAGCTTAGACACCTACGAGCAGTACTTC. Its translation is CASSLDTYEQYF.

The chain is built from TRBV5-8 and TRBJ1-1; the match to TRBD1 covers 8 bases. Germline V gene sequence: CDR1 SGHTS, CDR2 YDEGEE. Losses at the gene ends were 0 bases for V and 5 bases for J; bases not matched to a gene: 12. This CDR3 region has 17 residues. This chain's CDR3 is CASSLGIAGTGKTEAFF. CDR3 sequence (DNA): TGTGCCAGCAGCTTGGGGATCGCCGGGACAGGAAAGACTGAAGCTTTCTTT. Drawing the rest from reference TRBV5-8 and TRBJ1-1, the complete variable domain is EAGVTQSPTHLIKTRGQQATLRCSPISGHTSVYWYQQALGLGLQFLLWYDEGEERNRGNFPPRFSGRQFPNYSSELNVNALELEDSALYLCASSLGIAGTGKTEAFFGQGTRLTVV.

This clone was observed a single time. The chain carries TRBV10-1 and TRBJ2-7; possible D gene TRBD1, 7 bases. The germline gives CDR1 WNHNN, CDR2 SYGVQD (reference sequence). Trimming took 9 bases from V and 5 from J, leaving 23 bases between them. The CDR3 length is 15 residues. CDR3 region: CARGLYGTDGNEQYF. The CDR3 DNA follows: TGCGCCAGGGGACTTTATGGGACAGATGGGAACGAGCAGTACTTC.

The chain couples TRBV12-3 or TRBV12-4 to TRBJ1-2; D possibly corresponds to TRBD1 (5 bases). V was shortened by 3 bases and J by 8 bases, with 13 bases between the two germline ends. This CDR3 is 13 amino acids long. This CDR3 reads CASSFRGGKGYTF. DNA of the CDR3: TGTGCCAGCAGTTTTAGGGGAGGGAAAGGCTACACCTTC.

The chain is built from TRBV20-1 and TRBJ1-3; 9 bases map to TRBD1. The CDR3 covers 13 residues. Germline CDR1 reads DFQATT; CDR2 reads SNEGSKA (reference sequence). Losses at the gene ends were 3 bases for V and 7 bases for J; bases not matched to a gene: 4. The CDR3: CSASGTGSNTIYF. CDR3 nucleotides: TGCAGTGCTAGTGGGACAGGGAGTAACACCATATATTTT.

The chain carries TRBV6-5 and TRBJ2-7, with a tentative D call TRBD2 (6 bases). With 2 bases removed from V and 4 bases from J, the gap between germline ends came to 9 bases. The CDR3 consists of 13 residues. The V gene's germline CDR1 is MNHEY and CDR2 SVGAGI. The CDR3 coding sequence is TGTGCCAGCAGTTACAGGGAGGCGTACGAGCAGTACTTC. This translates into CASSYREAYEQYF.

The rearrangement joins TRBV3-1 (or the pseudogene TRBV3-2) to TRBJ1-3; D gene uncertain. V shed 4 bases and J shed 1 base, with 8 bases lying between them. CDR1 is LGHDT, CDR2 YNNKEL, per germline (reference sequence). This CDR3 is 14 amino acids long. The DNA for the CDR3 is TGTGCCAGCAGCCTCTTAGTATCTGGAAACACCATATATTTT. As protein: CASSLLVSGNTIYF.

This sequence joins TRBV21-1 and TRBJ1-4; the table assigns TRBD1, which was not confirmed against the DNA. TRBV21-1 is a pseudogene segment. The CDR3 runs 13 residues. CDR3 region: CASQQGRNEKLFF. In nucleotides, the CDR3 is TGTGCCAGCCAACAGGGGCGGAATGAAAAACTGTTTTTT.

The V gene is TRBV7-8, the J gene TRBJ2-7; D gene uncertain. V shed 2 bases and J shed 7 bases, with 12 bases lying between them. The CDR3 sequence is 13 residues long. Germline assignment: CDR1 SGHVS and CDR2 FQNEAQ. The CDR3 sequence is CASSLQTNREQYF. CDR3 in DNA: TGTGCCAGCAGCTTACAGACAAATAGGGAGCAGTACTTC.

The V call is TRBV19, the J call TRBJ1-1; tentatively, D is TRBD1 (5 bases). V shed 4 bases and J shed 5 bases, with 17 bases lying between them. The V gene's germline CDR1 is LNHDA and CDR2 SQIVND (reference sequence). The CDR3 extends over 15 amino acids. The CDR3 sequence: CASSTTSGIGTEAFF. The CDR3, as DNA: TGTGCCAGTAGTACAACCTCAGGGATTGGGACTGAAGCTTTCTTT.

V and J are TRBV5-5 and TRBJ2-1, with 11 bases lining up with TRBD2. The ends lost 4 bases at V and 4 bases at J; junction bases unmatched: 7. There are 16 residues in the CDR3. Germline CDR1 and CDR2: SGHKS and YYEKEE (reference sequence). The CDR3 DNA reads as TGTGCCAGCAGCCTTGGCACTAGCGGGGGTTACAATGAGCAGTTCTTC. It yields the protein CASSLGTSGGYNEQFF.

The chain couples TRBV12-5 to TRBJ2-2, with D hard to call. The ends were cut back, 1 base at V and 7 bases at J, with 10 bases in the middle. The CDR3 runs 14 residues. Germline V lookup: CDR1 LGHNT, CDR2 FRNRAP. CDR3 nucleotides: TGTGCTAGTGGTTTGGGGGTCGGCGGCGGGGAGCTGTTTTTT. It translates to CASGLGVGGGELFF.